The TCR beta chain described here comes from a study of long-term antiretroviral therapy in people with HIV. Study conclusions and caveats: Among HIV repertoires, CDR3 length ranges were narrower than those of controls. Regardless of time point, clones expanded before ART dominated the repertoire. Older ART regimens were possibly in use when the blood was collected between about 2004 and 2018.

Every single participant having HIV got treatment inside the United States. This clone showed up just once. Its antigen is not identified. It was version v3.0 of the immunoSEQ assay that was run at survey level. The table came from immunoSEQ multiplex PCR; TCRdb's copy has only in-frame clones and leaves some out. The data hold about 21,000 clones, with approximately 80% observed a single time. The V gene lost 1 base and the J gene lost 3 bases, with 14 bases spanning the gap. The CDR3 has 16 amino acids. The V gene's germline CDR1 is SGDLS and CDR2 YYNGEE. The chain couples TRBV9 to TRBJ1-5; maybe TRBD1 (6 bases). This TCR came from a man between 18 and 29 years old with HIV. This sample comprised unsorted PBMCs, obtained 0.5 years after starting antiretroviral therapy. CDR3 nucleotide sequence: TGTGCCAGCAGCGTAATCTATACAGGGTTCAATCAGCCCCAGCATTTT. Protein sequence: CASSVIYTGFNQPQHF.